The source of this T cell receptor beta chain is a study of early T cells in non-severe SARS-CoV-2 infection. This CDR3 spans 17 amino acids. V trimming: 4 bases; J trimming: 2 bases; junction bases outside the gene matches: 14. The germline V gene has CDR1 MNHEY and CDR2 SVGEGT. MiXCR was run by TCRdb on the 5' RACE reads, yielding one entry per CDR3 protein. The sample shows about 76,000 distinct CDR3 sequences, over 9% of them seen only once. The V call is TRBV6-2 or TRBV6-3, the J call TRBJ2-7, with 7 bases fitting TRBD1. Sequencing was performed on whole blood. The TCR sequence derives from an adult who was a healthcare worker with PCR-confirmed SARS-CoV-2 infection or an uninfected control (not recorded which). DNA of the CDR3: TGTGCCAGCAGTTGGGGGAACCGGGACAGAAGGGCCTACGAGCAGTACTTC. This sequence encodes CASSWGNRDRRAYEQYF.